This T cell receptor beta chain was identified in a study of Ad26.COV2.S vaccination and SARS-CoV-2 variants. Profiling relied on immunoSEQ multiplex PCR, and the TCRdb table lists in-frame clones only, not all of them. The table records 350,000 to 550,000 clones, roughly 89% of them present only once. The treatment was: some 19 received Ad26.COV2.S at low or high dose, single or two shots; about 5 received placebo; per-sample allocation not given. Vaccine and placebo recipients were sampled on day 63 after the first injection. The individual, an adult aged 18-55 years, was a donor in Boston. Germline V lookup: CDR1 SGDLS, CDR2 YYNGEE. The length of the CDR3 is 14 residues. Trimming stripped 4 bases from V and 5 bases from J, with 15 bases between.

The sequences come from peripheral blood, collected in a trial of Ad26.COV2.S vaccine versus placebo. V usage is TRBV9 and J usage is TRBJ1-1; the D is unclear. This sequence originates from a person between 18 and 59 years old who received the Ad26.COV2.S COVID-19 vaccine or a placebo. The CDR3 DNA follows: TGTGCCAGCAGCCCCGGACGGGGTTCAACTGAAGCTTTCTTT. The encoded protein is CASSPGRGSTEAFF.